This passage covers 6 T cell receptor beta chains from one sample sequenced in a study of T-cell reconstitution after alpha-beta-depleted transplantation in children. Preparation of the TCRbeta library was carried out with unique molecular identifiers. TCRdb fed the PCR reads into MiXCR, producing one record per CDR3 protein. Among about 610,000 distinct CDR3 sequences listed, roughly a tenth were seen once. The sequencing here drew on PBMCs from the stem cell graft donor, taken from the stem cell graft. The origin of the receptors is a human donor who donated a stem cell graft to a child with acute myeloid leukemia.

In its sample, this clonotype was seen a few times. The chain couples TRBV14 to TRBJ2-1, with 8 positions matching TRBD2. The CDR3 runs to 17 residues. The V segment lost 1 base and the J segment 6 bases; nucleotides outside the gene matches: 11. Germline-derived CDR1 and CDR2 are SGHDN and FVKESK. The CDR3: CASSQGTGLVFSNEQFF. In nucleotides, the CDR3 is TGTGCCAGCAGCCAAGGCACGGGACTAGTATTTAGCAATGAGCAGTTCTTC.

This clonotype was recorded a few times. J is TRBJ2-1 and V is TRBV15, with a possible D match to TRBD1 (5 bases). The germline V gene has CDR1 LNHNV and CDR2 YYDKDF (reference sequence). CDR3 length equals 15 residues. With 1 base removed from V and 7 bases from J, the gap between germline ends came to 14 bases. CDR3 nucleotides: TGTGCCACCAGCAGAGCAGCATTCCAGGGTAATGAGCAGTTCTTC. Protein sequence: CATSRAAFQGNEQFF.

The V call is TRBV9, the J call TRBJ2-2, with D uncertain. Per the germline V gene, CDR1 is SGDLS and CDR2 is YYNGEE. Trimming shortened V by 4 bases and J by 0 bases, and 13 bases separated the two germline ends. The CDR3 has 16 residues. The CDR3 region is CASSLLEFANTGELFF. In DNA form, the CDR3 reads TGTGCCAGCAGCCTCCTAGAGTTTGCGAACACCGGGGAGCTGTTTTTT.

This rearrangement joins TRBV2 to TRBJ2-7; a weak D match, TRBD2 (6 bases). This CDR3 spans 14 amino acids. The V and J ends lost 7 bases and 0 bases respectively, with 13 bases between them. Per germline, CDR1 SNHLY and CDR2 FYNNEI. The CDR3 sequence is CASNLERASYEQYF. As DNA, the CDR3 is TGTGCCAGCAATTTGGAGCGGGCCTCCTACGAGCAGTACTTC. Filled out from reference TRBV2 and TRBJ2-7, the complete variable domain reads EPEVTQTPSHQVTQMGQEVILRCVPISNHLYFYWYRQILGQKVEFLVSFYNNEISEKSEIFDDQFSVERPDGSNFTLKIRSTKLEDSAMYFCASNLERASYEQYFGPGTRLTVT.

The genes are TRBV6-2 or TRBV6-3 and TRBJ2-5; possible D gene TRBD2, 5 bases. From germline, CDR1 is MNHEY and CDR2 SVGEGT. This CDR3 is built from 14 residues. V lost 0 bases and J 4 bases, leaving 9 bases between the germline ends. The CDR3 sequence is CASSYSLVRETQYF. The DNA of the CDR3 is TGTGCCAGCAGTTACTCACTAGTTCGAGAGACCCAGTACTTC.

This clonotype was recorded a few times. The rearrangement uses TRBV28 and TRBJ2-2; maybe TRBD2 (6 bases). This CDR3 contains 15 residues. Trimming left V 4 bases short and J 0 bases short, with 9 bases between. Germline V CDR1 and CDR2: MDHEN, SYDVKM. CDR3 sequence: CASSSQRANTGELFF. The CDR3 region has the DNA TGTGCCAGCAGTTCACAGCGGGCGAACACCGGGGAGCTGTTTTTT.